This TCR beta chain was recorded in a study of human T cells and chemical hapten exposure. Time point of the sample: patch test 2, 6 weeks after DPC sensitization. The treatment is: therapeutic diphenylcyclopropenone sensitization with weekly scalp DPC. This CDR3 has 18 amino acids. Germline CDR1 reads SGHNT; CDR2 reads YENEEA. Trimming cost V 0 bases and J 0 bases, with 15 bases left between them. What the library attached to individual cDNA molecules were unique molecular identifiers. TCRdb passed the RACE reads through MiXCR, listing each CDR3 protein once. The sample shows roughly 52,000 distinct CDR3 sequences, more than 9% of them seen only once. General study points: Patch test score rose with PT1 expanded TCRs, significant at 8, 16, 32, not 4. With DPC sensitization, TCRs exceeding 1 in 1000 frequency showed no change. It was expanded TCRs that formed significantly more large CDR3 similarity clusters than controls did.

This clonotype was seen repeatedly, ten times or more. Antigen unknown. The chain couples TRBV11-3 to TRBJ2-1; the D gene is possibly TRBD2 (5 bases). Source: whole blood, taken in connection with sensitization to the hapten diphenylcyclopropenone (DPC). This TCR was sampled from a woman between 45 and 65 years old with alopecia areata. Some clones in this sample may be carry-over from other donors' samples. The CDR3 region has the DNA TGTGCCAGCAGCTTAGATCAAGGCGGGTCAAGCTCCTACAATGAGCAGTTCTTC. Translated: CASSLDQGGSSSYNEQFF.